This entry features one TCR beta chain sequence. The CDR3 totals 16 residues. V was trimmed by 5 bases and J by 1 base, leaving 17 bases between them. Germline V gene sequence: CDR1 SGHNT, CDR2 YENEEA. The data were obtained in a study of blood T cell repertoires in COVID-19. At the level of the study: Whether acute or convalescent, the COVID-19 samples came from the United States, Italy and Spain. Nucleic acid was either cDNA or gDNA, and it came from T cells, B-cell-depleted T cells, or PBMCs.

Authors' methods: It was from reference gene primer amplification that nucleated cell counts were estimated. Data came from immunoSEQ multiplex PCR; TCRdb stores just in-frame clones and leaves some out. That table is the source of V, J and clone size, and D and trimming were worked out from the DNA. The top ten hold 17% of the sample, which has approximately 100,000 clones, about 89% seen once. This sequence was found in a man aged 50 to 59 with acute or convalescent COVID-19. The sample was peripheral blood. This chain uses TRBV11-3 with TRBJ1-1, with a possible D match to TRBD1 (6 bases). As DNA, the CDR3 is TGTGCCAGCAGCCAAAGGGGGGGACTGCCGAACACTGAAGCTTTCTTT. Translation gives CASSQRGGLPNTEAFF.